These 25 T cell receptor beta chains came from one sample sequenced in a study of molecular identifiers for immune sequencing clone quantification. TCRdb redid the calling of the PCR reads with MiXCR, one entry per CDR3 protein. The sample includes 600,000 to 650,000 distinct CDR3 sequences, approximately 20% of them seen just once. Material for sequencing was naive CD8+ T cells from blood, with Jurkat cell RNA spiked in. The subset was: FACS-sorted CD8+CD4-CCR7+CD45RA+ naive T cells. The receptors stem from a human donor in good health. Some libraries in this study had Jurkat cell RNA spiked in.

This clonotype was observed a handful of times. V and J are TRBV6-6 and TRBJ1-2; TRBD1 matches at 7 bases. Germline V lookup: CDR1 MNHNY, CDR2 SVGAGI (reference sequence). The V and J ends lost 0 bases and 8 bases, in that order; junction bases with no gene match: 9. CDR3 length: 15 amino acids. CDR3: CASSYSPTGFEGYTF. For the CDR3, the DNA is TGTGCCAGCAGTTACTCCCCGACAGGGTTTGAAGGCTACACCTTC.

This clonotype occurred a few times. The chain carries TRBV18 and TRBJ1-1, with D possibly being TRBD1 (5 bases). V lost 0 bases to trimming and J lost 7 bases, with 9 bases between them. Germline CDR1 KGHSH, CDR2 LQKENI. The CDR3 consists of 13 residues. CDR3 region: CASSPPARGEAFF. CDR3 nucleotides: TGTGCCAGCTCACCACCAGCGAGGGGTGAAGCTTTCTTT.

About this clonotype itself: A much larger clone is a single base away; this may be a read error. The chain carries TRBV3-1 and TRBJ2-3, with 11 bases fitting TRBD2. Germline CDR1 and CDR2: LGHDT and YNNKEL (reference sequence). The CDR3 has 14 residues. The CDR3, as DNA: TGTGCCAGCAGCAGTAGCGGGGGGGTAGATACGCGGTATTTT. Translation: CASSSSGGVDTRYF.

The table lists this clonotype with many counts. The gene calls are TRBV6-1 and TRBJ2-3; 8 nucleotides align to TRBD1. CDR3 size: 15 residues. Germline V gene sequence: CDR1 MNHNS, CDR2 SASEGT. J was trimmed by 4 bases and V by 3 bases; bases with no gene match: 6. For the CDR3, the DNA is TGTGCCAGCAGTGAGTGGGACAGGTCCCCAGATACGCAGTATTTT. Residues: CASSEWDRSPDTQYF.

At least ten counts were recorded for this clonotype. This rearrangement joins TRBV4-3 to TRBJ2-7; D not resolved. CDR3 length: 13 amino acids. Germline CDR1 is LGHNA and CDR2 is YSLEER. Deletions cut 0 bases from V and 6 bases from J, with 9 bases between. Here the CDR3 reads CASSQETSGEQYF. The CDR3 DNA reads as TGCGCCAGCAGCCAAGAGACGAGTGGCGAGCAGTACTTC.

The chain joins TRBV4-1 to TRBJ2-1; perhaps TRBD2 as D (5 bases). This CDR3 contains 14 residues. The germline gives CDR1 MGHRA, CDR2 YSYEKL. Trimming took 0 bases from V and 8 from J, leaving 11 bases between them. CDR3 DNA: TGCGCCAGCAGCCAAGATCTGAGGGTCGATGAGCAGTTCTTC. Its protein is CASSQDLRVDEQFF.

V usage is TRBV9 and J usage is TRBJ2-3, with TRBD2 matching over 10 bases. Germline CDR1 and CDR2: SGDLS and YYNGEE. The J segment lost 1 base and the V segment lost 0 bases, leaving 2 bases of the junction unmatched. This CDR3 contains 16 residues. The CDR3 spells CASSVVLAGGTDTQYF. The CDR3 DNA is TGTGCCAGCAGCGTAGTCCTAGCGGGGGGCACAGATACGCAGTATTTT.

To note about this clonotype: Because it lacks the conserved phenylalanine or tryptophan at the end, this CDR3 is likely a read error. V usage is TRBV6-2 or TRBV6-3 and J usage is TRBJ1-1; a possible D gene is TRBD1 (5 bases). Germline loops: CDR1 MNHEY, CDR2 SVGEGT. The CDR3 has 14 residues. V dropped 6 bases and J dropped 0 bases, with 11 bases sitting between them. This chain's CDR3 is CASSSAGMNTEAFS. CDR3 nucleotides: TGTGCCAGCAGCTCGGCAGGGATGAACACTGAAGCTTTCTCT.

The chain couples TRBV9 to TRBJ2-3; possible D gene TRBD2, 5 bases. Trimming cost V 0 bases and J 0 bases, with 5 bases left between them. Germline CDR1 reads SGDLS; CDR2 reads YYNGEE. This CDR3 is built from 14 residues. In DNA, the CDR3 is TGTGCCAGCAGCGTAGTAGCGAGCACAGATACGCAGTATTTT. Protein product: CASSVVASTDTQYF.

This clonotype was detected only a few times. This chain links TRBV28 with TRBJ1-1, with 10 bases fitting TRBD1. The germline CDR1 and CDR2 sequences are MDHEN and SYDVKM. This CDR3 spans 15 amino acids. Unmatched junction bases numbered 13, after V lost 8 bases and J lost 7 bases. Here the CDR3 DNA reads TGTGCCAGCGGTCTAGCGACAGGGGGCGAAGTTGAAGCTTTCTTT. Translation gives CASGLATGGEVEAFF.

This clonotype has ten or more counts. The genes are TRBV7-9 and TRBJ2-5, with D uncertain. This CDR3 spans 15 amino acids. Trimming left V 4 bases short and J 2 bases short, with 14 bases between. The germline gives CDR1 SEHNR, CDR2 FQNEAQ (reference sequence). CDR3 DNA: TGTGCCAGCAGCTCCTACAGTGGAGCTCAAGAGACCCAGTACTTC. It yields the protein CASSSYSGAQETQYF.

The chain links TRBV4-1 to TRBJ2-7; the match to TRBD1 covers 9 bases. This CDR3 contains 17 residues. Germline V gene data show CDR1 as MGHRA and CDR2 as YSYEKL. The V segment lost 5 bases and the J segment 4 bases; nucleotides outside the gene matches: 15. The CDR3 DNA reads as TGCGCCAGCAGCTACCGAGCCGGACAGGGGCTAAAGTACGAGCAGTACTTC. Translation: CASSYRAGQGLKYEQYF.

The genes are TRBV4-3 and TRBJ1-2; 7 bases are shared with TRBD1. V shed 1 base, J shed 6 bases, and the junction held 8 bases outside the gene matches. The CDR3 loop spans 15 amino acids. Germline loops: CDR1 LGHNA, CDR2 YSLEER. CDR3 sequence (DNA): TGCGCCAGCAGCCAAGGGTTCGGGACAGCGAATGGCTACACCTTC. It translates to CASSQGFGTANGYTF.

This clonotype occurred many times. V is TRBV6-5 and J is TRBJ2-3; D might be TRBD1 or TRBD2, each matching 6 bases. The CDR3 contains 15 residues. Germline values: CDR1 MNHEY, CDR2 SVGAGI. V was pared by 3 bases and J by 6 bases, with 16 bases between. The DNA of the CDR3 is TGTGCCAGCAGTTATTTCTGGGGGGCCACCGATACGCAGTATTTT. Translation: CASSYFWGATDTQYF.

This clonotype appeared many times. V and J are TRBV6-5 and TRBJ2-1; either TRBD1 or TRBD2 may supply D (5 bases each). Trimming shortened V by 6 bases and J by 5 bases, and 17 bases separated the two germline ends. CDR3 length: 15 amino acids. Per the germline V gene, CDR1 is MNHEY and CDR2 is SVGAGI. The DNA for the CDR3 is TGTGCCAGCAGCCAGACGACAATGGGACACAATGAGCAGTTCTTC. Translation: CASSQTTMGHNEQFF.

This clonotype was counted at least ten times. The J gene is TRBJ2-5, the V gene TRBV7-9, with no clear D. The germline V gene has CDR1 SEHNR and CDR2 FQNEAQ (reference sequence). This CDR3 is built from 13 residues. V was cut by 6 bases and J by 2 bases, with 10 bases left in between. CDR3 region: CASSLPGQETQYF. The CDR3 nucleotides are TGTGCCAGCAGTCTGCCCGGTCAAGAGACCCAGTACTTC.

This clonotype has a count of ten or more. Sequence at one end of the junction differs from germline and may be a read error. The chain combines TRBV5-1 with TRBJ2-5; tentative D call: TRBD1 (6 bases). CDR3 length: 14 amino acids. Germline values: CDR1 SGHRS, CDR2 YFSETQ. CDR3 sequence reads: CASSLNGQSKVSFF. In nucleotides, the CDR3 is TGCGCCAGCAGCTTAAACGGACAGTCGAAAGTATCGTTCTTC.

Only a few counts were recorded for this clonotype. The chain links TRBV7-9 to TRBJ2-7; D not resolved. V was pared by 5 bases and J by 2 bases, with 16 bases between. Germline assignment: CDR1 SEHNR and CDR2 FQNEAQ (reference sequence). The CDR3 runs to 15 residues. The CDR3 loop is CASSPLAITTYEQYF. The CDR3, as DNA: TGTGCCAGCAGCCCCCTGGCGATTACAACCTACGAGCAGTACTTC.

This clonotype has more than one count but fewer than ten. V is TRBV19 and J is TRBJ2-1; D unresolved. The CDR3 consists of 17 residues. The V end was cut by 6 bases, the J end by 4 bases, with 22 bases between. Germline values: CDR1 LNHDA, CDR2 SQIVND (reference sequence). The CDR3 coding sequence is TGTGCCAGTAGCCCCTCTATATGGTCCCACTATTACAATGAGCAGTTCTTC. It is translated as CASSPSIWSHYYNEQFF. The full variable domain, with the rest looked up from reference TRBV19 and TRBJ2-1, is DGGITQSPKYLFRKEGQNVTLSCEQNLNHDAMYWYRQDPGQGLRLIYYSQIVNDFQKGDIAEGYSVSREKKESFPLTVTSAQKNPTAFYLCASSPSIWSHYYNEQFFGPGTRLTVL.

At least ten counts were recorded for this clonotype. The V gene is TRBV9, the J gene TRBJ2-2; D ambiguous. From germline, CDR1 is SGDLS and CDR2 YYNGEE. V was clipped by 3 bases and J by 0 bases, with 12 bases between them. This CDR3 region has 16 residues. DNA of the CDR3: TGTGCCAGCAGCGCACAGAGCATAGCGAACACCGGGGAGCTGTTTTTT. This codes for CASSAQSIANTGELFF.

This clonotype has more than one count but fewer than ten. The rearrangement joins TRBV25-1 to TRBJ1-6, with 7 bases that match TRBD1. J lost 10 bases, V lost 1 base, and 10 bases had no gene match. Germline V gene data show CDR1 as MGHDK and CDR2 as SYGVNS. This CDR3 has 16 residues. CDR3 region: CASSEWAGGGKSPLHF. DNA of the CDR3: TGTGCCAGCAGTGAATGGGCAGGGGGAGGGAAATCACCCCTCCACTTT.

This clonotype was observed at least ten times. V is TRBV12-3 or TRBV12-4 and J is TRBJ2-3, with 9 bases that match TRBD2. CDR3 length: 14 residues. The V and J ends lost 5 bases and 5 bases, in that order; junction bases with no gene match: 5. CDR3 sequence: CASSLSGGLDTQYF. The CDR3 region has the DNA TGTGCCAGCAGTCTAAGCGGGGGGCTAGATACGCAGTATTTT.

About this clonotype itself: A junction boundary mismatches the germline segment, possibly from a read error. The gene calls are TRBV19 and TRBJ2-7; D gene uncertain. CDR1 LNHDA and CDR2 SQIVND come from the germline V gene (reference sequence). This CDR3 spans 13 amino acids. CDR3 amino acids: CARSISTSYEQYF. The CDR3 nucleotides are TGTGCCCGTAGTATTAGTACCTCCTACGAGCAGTACTTC. The full variable domain, with the rest looked up from reference TRBV19 and TRBJ2-7, is DGGITQSPKYLFRKEGQNVTLSCEQNLNHDAMYWYRQDPGQGLRLIYYSQIVNDFQKGDIAEGYSVSREKKESFPLTVTSAQKNPTAFYLCARSISTSYEQYFGPGTRLTVT.

There are a few counts of this clonotype. This rearrangement joins TRBV5-4 to TRBJ2-5; 14 nucleotides match TRBD2. The V segment lost 0 bases and the J segment 6 bases; nucleotides outside the gene matches: 7. The CDR3 length is 17 residues. CDR1 and CDR2 (germline): SGHNT, YYREEE (reference sequence). DNA for the CDR3: TGTGCCAGCAGCTTGGGGGGGACTAGCGGGGGAGGGAAGACCCAGTACTTC. Protein sequence: CASSLGGTSGGGKTQYF.

Comments on this clonotype: Sequence at one end of the junction differs from germline and may be a read error. The chain combines TRBV4-1 with TRBJ2-7; D is unclear. From germline, CDR1 is MGHRA and CDR2 YSYEKL. This CDR3 spans 13 amino acids. CDR3 residues: CAGSQVSYYEQYF. Here the CDR3 DNA reads TGCGCCGGCAGCCAAGTCAGCTATTACGAGCAGTACTTC.